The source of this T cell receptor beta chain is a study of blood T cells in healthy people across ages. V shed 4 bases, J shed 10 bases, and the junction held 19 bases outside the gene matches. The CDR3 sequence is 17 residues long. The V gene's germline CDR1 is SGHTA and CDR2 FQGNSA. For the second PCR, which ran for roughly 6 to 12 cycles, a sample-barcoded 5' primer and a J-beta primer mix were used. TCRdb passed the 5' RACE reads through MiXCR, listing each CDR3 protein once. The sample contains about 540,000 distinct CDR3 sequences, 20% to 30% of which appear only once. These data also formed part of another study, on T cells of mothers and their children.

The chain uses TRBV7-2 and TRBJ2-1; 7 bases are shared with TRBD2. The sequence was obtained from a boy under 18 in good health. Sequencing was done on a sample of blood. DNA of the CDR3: TGTGCCAGCAGCTCCGGGGGGACTCAGGCCAGGTGGAGGGAGCAGTTCTTC. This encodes CASSSGGTQARWREQFF.